A selection of T cell receptor beta chains follows, all from one sample in a study of low-dose radiotherapy and immunotherapy resistance in tumors. TCRdb recomputed calls from the reads with MiXCR, one row per CDR3 protein. Of about 39,000 distinct CDR3 sequences in the sample, 25% to 40% were seen once. The source material was PBMCs, sampled before treatment. These receptors were collected from a male donor with gallbladder cancer. The CDR3 runs from the conserved cysteine through the conserved F or W. Fields, in order: clone size, V gene, J gene, D gene, CDR3 protein, CDR3 DNA. D genes are given only for firm matches. Clone size is shown for a subset of rows, as once, few, many or a class of expanded clone.

-	TRBV7-2	TRBJ2-7	TRBD2	CASSLLAGGPSEQYF	TGTGCCAGCAGCTTACTAGCGGGAGGGCCGTCCGAGCAGTACTTC
many	TRBV6-2/TRBV6-3	TRBJ2-7	-	CASREIRGTYEQYF	TGTGCCAGCAGAGAAATCAGGGGAACCTACGAGCAGTACTTC
-	TRBV5-1	TRBJ2-5	TRBD1	CASSFPKGGETQYF	TGCGCCAGCAGCTTTCCTAAAGGGGGCGAGACCCAGTACTTC
medium-sized	TRBV28	TRBJ2-1	TRBD1	CASSLFGDRGLVRSYNEQFF	TGTGCCAGCAGTTTATTTGGGGACAGGGGGCTTGTGAGGTCCTACAATGAGCAGTTCTTC
many	TRBV19	TRBJ1-1	TRBD1	CASSGRDRGLGEAFF	TGTGCCAGTAGTGGACGGGACAGGGGATTGGGTGAAGCTTTCTTT
-	TRBV28	TRBJ1-2	-	CASSLGTPYGYTF	TGTGCCAGCAGTTTAGGGACACCCTATGGCTACACCTTC
-	TRBV13	TRBJ1-6	-	CASSLGLLNSPLHF	TGTGCCAGCAGCTTAGGGCTTCTGAATTCACCCCTCCACTTT
many	TRBV27	TRBJ1-4	-	CASSLLGQTTNEKLFF	TGTGCCAGCAGTTTATTAGGACAGACAACTAATGAAAAACTGTTTTTT
many	TRBV7-2	TRBJ1-2	-	CASSLVVDARYGYTF	TGTGCCAGCAGCTTAGTGGTGGACGCCCGCTATGGCTACACCTTC
many	TRBV20-1	TRBJ2-7	TRBD1	CSAQTPTGALTYEQYF	TGCAGTGCGCAAACCCCAACAGGGGCTTTAACCTACGAGCAGTACTTC
few	TRBV20-1	TRBJ2-1	TRBD2	CSAREKSGSVYNEQFF	TGCAGTGCTAGAGAAAAGAGCGGGAGTGTATACAATGAGCAGTTCTTC
many	TRBV13	TRBJ2-7	TRBD2	CASSLGKTSGYPYEQYF	TGTGCCAGCAGCTTAGGAAAGACTAGCGGGTACCCCTACGAGCAGTACTTC
many	TRBV19	TRBJ2-1	TRBD2	CASSILAGGLGSYNEQFF	TGTGCCAGTAGTATACTAGCGGGAGGTTTGGGCTCCTACAATGAGCAGTTCTTC
many	TRBV3-1	TRBJ2-7	-	CASSQGSWWAGLSPTSSTSGRQYF	-
many	TRBV5-4	TRBJ2-3	-	CASSLERTDTQYF	TGTGCCAGCAGCTTGGAGCGCACAGATACGCAGTATTTT
many	TRBV2	TRBJ1-1	TRBD1	CASRDRALFTEAFF	TGTGCCAGCCGGGACAGGGCTTTGTTCACTGAAGCTTTCTTT
many	TRBV29-1	TRBJ2-1	-	CSVLPYNEQFF	TGCAGCGTCCTCCCCTACAATGAGCAGTTCTTC
many	TRBV7-9	TRBJ1-4	-	CASSGQINEKLFF	TGTGCCAGCAGCGGACAGATTAATGAAAAACTGTTTTTT
many	TRBV20-1	TRBJ2-4	TRBD2	CSASPGGAKNIQYF	TGCAGTGCTAGCCCGGGAGGAGCCAAAAACATTCAGTACTTC